The 10 T cell receptor beta chains below were found in one sample sequenced in a study of blood T cell repertoires in COVID-19. TCRdb's copy holds only in-frame clones and misses some; the assay was immunoSEQ multiplex PCR. The sample includes some 110,000 clones, 86% of them seen just once. Sequencing was done on a sample of peripheral blood. These receptors all stem from a man aged 35 to 55 with acute or convalescent COVID-19.

V gene TRBV6-5 combines with J gene TRBJ2-2, with no clear D. Germline CDR1 MNHEY, CDR2 SVGAGI. Between the trimmed V and J ends, which lost 6 bases and 2 bases, there was a span of 4 bases. The CDR3 consists of 12 residues. The CDR3 sequence is CASSKNTGELFF. CDR3 nucleotide sequence: TGTGCCAGCAGCAAAAACACCGGGGAGCTGTTTTTT.

The chain uses TRBV29-1 and TRBJ1-1; TRBD1 agrees at 8 bases. Germline V gives CDR1 SQVTM, CDR2 ANQGSEA. After removal of 6 bases from V and 5 bases from J, the junction contained 8 bases not matched to a gene. CDR3 length equals 13 residues. The CDR3 bases are TGCAGCGTGTCGGAAACAGGGGGAACTGAAGCTTTCTTT. Translating it yields CSVSETGGTEAFF.

This clone has a handful of counts. This chain links TRBV7-9 with TRBJ1-3; D remains unclear. The ends were cut back, 1 base at V and 0 bases at J, with 7 bases in the middle. CDR1 SEHNR and CDR2 FQNEAQ come from the germline V gene (reference sequence). This CDR3 region has 15 residues. CDR3 sequence: CASSLDASSGNTIYF. The CDR3 nucleotides are TGTGCCAGCAGCTTAGATGCCAGCTCTGGAAACACCATATATTTT.

The V call is TRBV18, the J call TRBJ1-2; 8 positions match TRBD1. Germline-derived CDR1 and CDR2 are KGHSH and LQKENI. V lost 3 bases and J lost 5; bases outside the gene matches: 5. CDR3 length: 14 residues. The CDR3 bases are TGTGCCAGCTCACCCTCGACAGGGGAATATGGCTACACCTTC. Its translation: CASSPSTGEYGYTF.

V gene TRBV24-1 combines with J gene TRBJ2-1, with 8 nucleotides matching TRBD2. CDR3 length: 16 residues. Germline CDR1 KGHDR, CDR2 SFDVKD. J gave up 4 bases and V 4 bases, and 8 bases lay outside the gene matches. The CDR3 nucleotides read TGTGCCACCAGTGAGGCCGGGGGGGCCAGTTACAATGAGCAGTTCTTC. The encoded protein is CATSEAGGASYNEQFF.

The CDR3 coding sequence is TGTGCCAGCAGCGCTCAGGGTGCCTATGGCTACACCTTC. Amino acids: CASSAQGAYGYTF. The chain recombines TRBV12-3 or TRBV12-4 with TRBJ1-2; D may be TRBD1 (5 bases). The CDR3 is made up of 13 amino acids. V was clipped by 6 bases and J by 4 bases, with 12 bases between them.

The chain joins TRBV5-4 to TRBJ2-1, with 9 positions matching TRBD1. V dropped 2 bases and J dropped 8; count of bases not matched to a gene: 8. The CDR3 loop spans 15 amino acids. Germline V lookup: CDR1 SGHNT, CDR2 YYREEE (reference sequence). This chain's CDR3 is CASSFWGTGLHEQFF. The CDR3 DNA is TGTGCCAGCAGCTTCTGGGGGACAGGGTTACATGAGCAGTTCTTC.

The J gene is TRBJ2-1, the V gene TRBV30; TRBD1 matches 12 bases. With 1 base clipped from V and 8 bases from J, the junction kept 3 bases outside the gene matches. The CDR3 runs to 14 residues. Germline loops: CDR1 GTSNPN, CDR2 SVGIG (reference sequence). The CDR3 here is CAWSGGQGAYEQFF. In DNA, the CDR3 is TGTGCCTGGAGTGGGGGACAGGGGGCTTATGAGCAGTTCTTC.

V is TRBV6-1 and J is TRBJ2-1, with a possible D match to TRBD1 (5 bases). V was pared by 2 bases and J by 3 bases, with 14 bases between. CDR3 size: 16 residues. Germline assignment: CDR1 MNHNS and CDR2 SASEGT. Here the CDR3 DNA reads TGTGCCAGCAGTGAAATGGGGCCCTCGCACTACAATGAGCAGTTCTTC. Translation: CASSEMGPSHYNEQFF.

Concerning this clone itself: In the same sample, other DNA sequences code for this CDR3. The V call is TRBV4-2, the J call TRBJ2-6; D is possibly TRBD1 (6 bases). V lost 2 bases and J 1 base, leaving 6 bases between the germline ends. Germline CDR1 LGHNA, CDR2 YNFKEQ. The CDR3 totals 15 residues. CDR3 loop: CASSQTGSGANVLTF. The DNA for the CDR3 is TGTGCCAGCAGCCAAACAGGGTCTGGGGCCAACGTCCTGACTTTC.